The clone carrying this T cell receptor beta chain appeared many times. The antigen is not known. This sample was included in a study of blood T cells in healthy people across ages. A second roughly 6 to 11 cycle PCR used barcoded and J-beta primers. Using its own MiXCR run on the 5' RACE reads, TCRdb lists one record per CDR3 protein. Of under 800,000 distinct CDR3 sequences in the sample, around 20% were seen once. The study, taken as a whole, reports: Since the PBMCs were unsorted, naive and antigen-experienced cells could not be conclusively compared.

The sequence derives from a man in his 70s in good health. Sequencing was carried out using blood.

The CDR3 nucleotides are TGCAGCGTTGAACGGGGGTCCCAAGAGACCCAGTACTTC. Translating it yields CSVERGSQETQYF. The chain joins TRBV29-1 to TRBJ2-5, with D tentatively TRBD2 (6 bases). In germline, CDR1 is SQVTM, CDR2 ANQGSEA. The germline V and J ends were trimmed by 2 bases and 1 base, with 8 bases remaining between them. CDR3 length equals 13 residues.